The 26 T cell receptor beta chains reported below all come from one sample, sequenced in a study of blood T cells in healthy people across ages. Alongside a J-beta primer mix, a sample-barcoded 5' primer served in a second PCR lasting roughly 6 to 12 cycles. TCRdb re-called the 5' RACE reads through MiXCR, storing one row per CDR3 protein. Here the sample spans about 1.8 million distinct CDR3 sequences, about 50% being singletons. Sequencing was done on a sample of blood. The receptors shown here come from a woman aged 40 to 50 in good health.

J is TRBJ2-3 and V is TRBV4-1, with D uncertain. The CDR3 runs 14 residues. CDR1 and CDR2 from the germline V gene are MGHRA and YSYEKL. V lost 8 bases to trimming and J lost 5 bases, with 17 bases between them. As DNA, the CDR3 is TGCGCCAGCGGCACCGGGCCGGGTGGAGATACGCAGTATTTT. Protein: CASGTGPGGDTQYF.

The CDR3 loop is CSARILGDSTQQGRRGDTQYF. Here the CDR3 DNA reads TGCAGTGCTAGGATACTCGGGGATTCAACTCAACAGGGGAGGCGAGGGGATACGCAGTATTTT. V gene TRBV20-1 combines with J gene TRBJ2-3; tentative D call: TRBD1 (7 bases). This CDR3 spans 21 amino acids. Germline CDR1 reads DFQATT; CDR2 reads SNEGSKA (reference sequence). The V and J ends lost 3 bases and 6 bases respectively, with 37 bases between them.

This clonotype was found a few times. This chain connects TRBV6-2 or TRBV6-3 to TRBJ2-1; weak D call: TRBD2 (5 bases). The germline CDR1 and CDR2 sequences are MNHEY and SVGEGT. This CDR3 contains 15 residues. The V end lost 6 bases, the J end lost 7 bases, and 19 bases lay between the germline ends. In DNA, the CDR3 is TGTGCCAGCAGCTCCCGGGGTTCGGGGTCAAATGAGCAGTTCTTC. It translates to CASSSRGSGSNEQFF.

The chain uses TRBV7-2 and TRBJ2-3, with unresolved D. The V gene's germline CDR1 is SGHTA and CDR2 FQGNSA. The CDR3 covers 15 residues. Trimming removed 6 bases at V and 2 bases at J, with 15 bases between. The CDR3 coding sequence is TGTGCCAGCAGTTCCAGAATTCTGAACACAGATACGCAGTATTTT. Protein product: CASSSRILNTDTQYF.

The V and J genes are TRBV6-5 and TRBJ2-4, with no clear D. Germline CDR1 is MNHEY and CDR2 is SVGAGI. V was cut by 0 bases and J by 1 base, with 13 bases left in between. This CDR3 contains 17 residues. The CDR3 here is CASSYSKNTIAKNIQYF. For the CDR3, the DNA is TGTGCCAGCAGTTACTCGAAAAACACCATCGCCAAAAACATTCAGTACTTC.

J is TRBJ2-2 and V is TRBV29-1; TRBD2 is a possible D gene (5 bases). From germline, CDR1 is SQVTM and CDR2 ANQGSEA. The CDR3 is 13 amino acids. Deletions cut 4 bases from V and 1 base from J, with 7 bases between. DNA of the CDR3: TGCAGCGTTGGACGGGAGAACACCGGGGAGCTGTTTTTT. This sequence encodes CSVGRENTGELFF.

This chain connects TRBV6-2 or TRBV6-3 to TRBJ2-3; 11 bases are shared with TRBD2. The CDR3 spans 19 residues. V was clipped by 2 bases and J by 0 bases; unmatched bases: 10. The germline V gene has CDR1 MNHEY and CDR2 SVGEGT. The CDR3 DNA reads TGTGCCAGCAGTTACCCCACTAGCGGGAGCTCCTATAGCACAGATACGCAGTATTTT. Protein product: CASSYPTSGSSYSTDTQYF.

This clonotype was counted ten times or more. The rearrangement joins TRBV11-2 to TRBJ2-7; tentative D call: TRBD2 (6 bases). Deletions cut 1 base from V and 0 bases from J, with 10 bases between. This CDR3 has 15 residues. CDR1 and CDR2 from the germline V gene are SGHAT and FQNNGV. This CDR3 is CASSLGLGPSYEQYF. For the CDR3, the DNA is TGTGCCAGCAGCTTAGGACTAGGGCCCTCCTACGAGCAGTACTTC.

J is TRBJ2-3 and V is TRBV28; tentatively, D is TRBD2 (7 bases). Germline V CDR1 and CDR2: MDHEN, SYDVKM. V lost 5 bases and J lost 2, with 14 bases in between. There are 15 residues in the CDR3. The CDR3 sequence is CASSRLRGATDTQYF. The CDR3 DNA reads as TGTGCCAGCAGTCGACTCCGGGGGGCCACAGATACGCAGTATTTT. Combining the CDR3 with reference TRBV28 and TRBJ2-3 gives the whole variable domain DVKVTQSSRYLVKRTGEKVFLECVQDMDHENMFWYRQDPGLGLRLIYFSYDVKMKEKGDIPEGYSVSREKKERFSLILESASTNQTSMYLCASSRLRGATDTQYFGPGTRLTVL.

V and J are TRBV6-1 and TRBJ2-6; 7 nucleotides match TRBD1. The CDR3 is 18 residues long. Germline V gives CDR1 MNHNS, CDR2 SASEGT. V lost 10 bases and J lost 2; bases outside the gene matches: 17. As DNA, the CDR3 is TGTGCCACCAGAGCATCCGGGACAGTTGGTGCTGGGGCCAACGTCCTGACTTTC. Its protein is CATRASGTVGAGANVLTF.

The gene calls are TRBV10-3 and TRBJ1-6, with D uncertain. V was pared by 1 base and J by 4 bases, with 8 bases between. Per germline, CDR1 ENHRY and CDR2 SYGVKD. This CDR3 is built from 15 residues. The CDR3 sequence: CAISEYGEYNSPLHF. The DNA of the CDR3 is TGTGCCATCAGTGAGTACGGGGAATATAATTCACCCCTCCACTTT.

The gene calls are TRBV6-2 or TRBV6-3 and TRBJ2-4; D is unresolved. Trimming left V 6 bases short and J 10 bases short, with 16 bases between. The CDR3 contains 13 residues. Germline-derived CDR1 and CDR2 are MNHEY and SVGEGT. As DNA, the CDR3 is TGTGCCAGCAGCCCCCAGGCCTACAGAATTCAGTACTTC. It codes for CASSPQAYRIQYF.

The chain links TRBV25-1 to TRBJ2-1; TRBD1 is a possible D gene (6 bases). This CDR3 contains 12 residues. Germline V gene data show CDR1 as MGHDK and CDR2 as SYGVNS. The germline V and J ends were trimmed by 5 bases and 11 bases, with 13 bases remaining between them. CDR3 in amino acids: CASSPLRDKQFF. CDR3 sequence (DNA): TGTGCCAGCAGTCCTCTACGGGACAAGCAGTTCTTC. The full variable domain, in which reference TRBV25-1 and TRBJ2-1 provide the parts outside the CDR3, is EADIYQTPRYLVIGTGKKITLECSQTMGHDKMYWYQQDPGMELHLIHYSYGVNSTEKGDLSSESTVSRIRTEHFPLTLESARPSHTSQYLCASSPLRDKQFFGPGTRLTVL.

This sequence joins TRBV4-3 and TRBJ2-7, with no clear D. Germline assignment: CDR1 LGHNA and CDR2 YSLEER. Trimming shortened V by 0 bases and J by 0 bases, and 9 bases separated the two germline ends. CDR3 length equals 15 residues. This CDR3 is CASSQELDGSYEQYF. CDR3 nucleotide sequence: TGCGCCAGCAGCCAAGAACTGGACGGCTCCTACGAGCAGTACTTC.

The chain is built from TRBV9 and TRBJ2-1; possibly TRBD1 or TRBD2 for D (6 bases each). This CDR3 has 17 amino acids. With 2 bases removed from V and 5 bases from J, the gap between germline ends came to 20 bases. Germline V CDR1 and CDR2: SGDLS, YYNGEE. CDR3 sequence reads: CASSVKGGTPIHNEQFF. The CDR3 DNA is TGTGCCAGCAGCGTGAAGGGCGGGACACCCATCCACAATGAGCAGTTCTTC.

The chain uses TRBV25-1 and TRBJ2-5; TRBD1 or TRBD2 may be the D gene (5 bases each). There are 15 residues in the CDR3. Trimming cost V 3 bases and J 2 bases, with 13 bases left between them. Germline values: CDR1 MGHDK, CDR2 SYGVNS. In DNA, the CDR3 is TGTGCCAGCAGTGAGGGACGGCGCACTCAAGAGACCCAGTACTTC. Protein sequence: CASSEGRRTQETQYF.

This clonotype was found a few times. The chain has TRBV7-2 and TRBJ1-2; D remains unclear. Trimming removed 5 bases from V and 4 bases from J, with 11 bases in between. Germline V gene sequence: CDR1 SGHTA, CDR2 FQGNSA. The CDR3 totals 13 residues. CDR3 region: CASSIRALYGYTF. The CDR3 DNA reads TGTGCCAGCAGCATCAGAGCGCTCTATGGCTACACCTTC.

The rearrangement uses TRBV7-3 and TRBJ2-7; TRBD1 might be the D (7 bases). Matching the DNA end better, TRBJ2-5 makes the J call doubtful. From germline, CDR1 is SGHTA and CDR2 FQGTGA. The CDR3 is 14 amino acids. This chain's CDR3 is CASTPGGFKETQYF. CDR3 in DNA: TGTGCCAGCACTCCAGGGGGGTTTAAAGAGACCCAGTACTTC.

The V call is TRBV3-1, the J call TRBJ2-5, with 9 positions matching TRBD1. CDR3 length: 16 residues. Germline CDR1 LGHDT, CDR2 YNNKEL (reference sequence). Losses at the gene ends were 1 base for V and 11 bases for J; bases not matched to a gene: 14. CDR3 nucleotide sequence: TGTGCCAGCAGCCAAGCCGGGACAGGGAGTTACAATGAGCAGTACTTC. Protein sequence: CASSQAGTGSYNEQYF.

The rearrangement joins TRBV11-1 to TRBJ2-1; D gene unclear. CDR1 SGHAT and CDR2 FQDESV come from the germline V gene (reference sequence). This CDR3 comprises 15 residues. The V and J ends lost 5 bases and 7 bases respectively, with 18 bases between them. In DNA form, the CDR3 reads TGTGCCAGCAGCCCGCGAGGCATTATATTAAATGAGCAGTTCTTC. Amino acid sequence: CASSPRGIILNEQFF.

The J gene is TRBJ1-2, the V gene TRBV20-1; D not resolved. From germline, CDR1 is DFQATT and CDR2 SNEGSKA (reference sequence). Trimming removed 3 bases from V and 1 base from J, with 9 bases in between. The CDR3 is 13 amino acids. The CDR3 DNA follows: TGCAGTGCTAGTCATAGAGATAACTATGGCTACACCTTC. Amino acids: CSASHRDNYGYTF.

The gene calls are TRBV14 and TRBJ1-2; tentative D call: TRBD1 (5 bases). Germline CDR1 is SGHDN and CDR2 is FVKESK. CDR3 length: 13 amino acids. V lost 0 bases and J lost 7, with 9 bases in between. CDR3 nucleotides: TGTGCCAGCAGCCAAGACATAGGGGTTGGCTACACCTTC. Protein product: CASSQDIGVGYTF.

This sequence joins TRBV19 and TRBJ1-1; the D is unclear. Trimming shortened V by 0 bases and J by 8 bases, and 7 bases separated the two germline ends. CDR1 is LNHDA and CDR2 is SQIVND in the germline V gene (reference sequence). The CDR3 contains 12 residues. The CDR3 sequence: CASSIDPGEAFF. CDR3 bases: TGTGCCAGTAGTATAGACCCCGGAGAAGCTTTCTTT.

In its sample, this clonotype was seen a few times. The chain uses TRBV29-1 and TRBJ2-7; 10 bases match TRBD2. This CDR3 is built from 13 residues. Germline V CDR1 and CDR2: SQVTM, ANQGSEA. Trimming cost V 7 bases and J 0 bases; bases outside gene matches: 3. CDR3 nucleotide sequence: TGCAGCGCCGGGACTAGCGTCTCCTACGAGCAGTACTTC. Amino acid sequence: CSAGTSVSYEQYF.

This rearrangement joins TRBV6-2 or TRBV6-3 to TRBJ2-5, with D possibly TRBD2 on 6 matching bases. This CDR3 is built from 13 residues. With 7 bases removed from V and 1 base from J, the gap between germline ends came to 10 bases. Germline V gives CDR1 MNHEY, CDR2 SVGEGT. The CDR3 DNA follows: TGTGCCAGCAAAGGGGACTTCCAAGAGACCCAGTACTTC. Translation: CASKGDFQETQYF.

This chain connects TRBV6-5 to TRBJ2-5, with D perhaps matching TRBD1 (5 bases). The end of the DNA fits TRBJ2-7 better, so the J call may be wrong. Germline CDR1 MNHEY, CDR2 SVGAGI. This CDR3 has 15 amino acids. The CDR3 DNA follows: TGTGCCAGCAGTCACCCTCGGACACCTGATTACGAGCAGTACTTC. Protein sequence: CASSHPRTPDYEQYF.